This TCR beta chain was recorded in a study of blood T cell repertoires in COVID-19. Background on the study: Sites in the United States, Italy and Spain provided acute and convalescent COVID-19 samples. In each case, the material was cDNA or gDNA derived from T cells, B-cell-depleted T cells, or PBMCs.

Libraries were prepared by immunoSEQ multiplex PCR; TCRdb keeps only in-frame clonotypes and omits some of them. The sample yields some 400,000 clones, around nine tenths seen once. The CDR3 totals 14 residues. The V gene lost 6 bases and the J gene lost 0 bases, with 11 bases spanning the gap. The V gene's germline CDR1 is LNHDA and CDR2 SQIVND (reference sequence). This clone occurred once. The receptor was derived from a human donor in a cohort sampled during active COVID-19. The rearrangement uses TRBV19 and TRBJ1-2, with D possibly being TRBD1 (5 bases). The sequencing input was peripheral blood. CDR3 in DNA: TGTGCCAGTAGAGACAGCGCCGCTAACTATGGCTACACCTTC. This gives the protein CASRDSAANYGYTF.